The clone carrying this T cell receptor beta chain occurred a few times. Its antigen is as yet unknown. The CDR3 totals 14 residues. Trimming stripped 0 bases from V and 1 base from J, with 6 bases between. The V gene's germline CDR1 is MNHNY and CDR2 SVGAGI (reference sequence). For the second PCR, which ran for about 6 to 11 cycles, a sample-barcoded 5' primer and a J-beta primer mix were used. TCRdb ran MiXCR on the 5' RACE reads and lists one entry per CDR3 protein. In the table there are 800,000 or so distinct CDR3 sequences, approximately 25% of which are singletons. These data are taken from a study of blood T cells in healthy people across ages. Findings and caveats of the study: The diversity estimates, figures obtained from one million T cells, were considered underestimates.

The same specimen was also included in a second study, on T cells of mothers and their children. That study adds: A few healthy Caucasian mothers gave samples, and so did their six children.

This clonotype was obtained from a boy younger than 18 in good health. Sequencing used blood. This chain joins TRBV6-6 and TRBJ1-2; D is possibly TRBD1 (5 bases). The CDR3 loop reads CASSYSGDNYGYTF. The CDR3 nucleotides are TGTGCCAGCAGTTACTCGGGGGATAACTATGGCTACACCTTC.